This T cell receptor (beta chain) was retrieved from a study of Ad26.COV2.S vaccination and SARS-CoV-2 variants. Findings and limits, study-wide: The TCR breadth and depth analyses may have produced an underestimate of total T cell responses.

In the case of this clone: Its specificity is not known. Other DNA sequences in the same sample also yield this CDR3.

The treatment was: about 20 received Ad26.COV2.S at low or high dose, single or two shots; roughly five received placebo; per-sample allocation not given. Day 63 following the first vaccine or placebo injection was when the samples were taken. An Ad26 vector expressing Wuhan-strain SARS-CoV-2 spike constituted the vaccine. Sequenced by immunoSEQ multiplex PCR; TCRdb stores in-frame clones only, minus some. The data show about 390,000 clones, around 92% seen once. Trimming pared 0 bases from V and 0 bases from J, leaving 6 bases between. Looked up from germline, CDR1 is LGHNA and CDR2 is YSLEER. The length of the CDR3 is 16 residues.

The specimen was peripheral blood, collected in a trial of Ad26.COV2.S vaccine versus placebo. This chain joins TRBV4-3 and TRBJ1-6, with D tentatively TRBD1 (5 bases). This clonotype was obtained from a person aged 18-65 years who received the Ad26.COV2.S COVID-19 vaccine or a placebo. CDR3 nucleotides: TGCGCCAGCAGCCAAGACAGGGCCTCCTATAATTCACCCCTCCACTTT. It specifies CASSQDRASYNSPLHF.